The T cell receptor beta chain under discussion was sequenced for a study of control samples from healthy donors and cancer patients. Germline-derived CDR1 and CDR2 are LNHDA and SQIVND (reference sequence). The ends were cut back, 5 bases at V and 0 bases at J, with 17 bases in the middle. The CDR3 totals 17 residues. Libraries were prepared by immunoSEQ multiplex PCR; TCRdb keeps only in-frame clonotypes and omits some of them. The data contain fewer than 60,000 clones, over 85% of them seen just once; the ten biggest clones take up 2.4%. The chain couples TRBV19 to TRBJ2-1, with D perhaps TRBD1 or TRBD2 (5 bases each). Input material: blood. The source of this sequence is a man aged 25 to 45 in good health. The CDR3 sequence is CASSLSRDARSYNEQFF. CDR3 nucleotide sequence: TGTGCCAGTAGTTTATCCCGGGACGCCCGCTCCTACAATGAGCAGTTCTTC.